This TCR beta chain derives from a study of CD8+CD57+ T cells in acquired aplastic anemia. Study information: The DNA of sorted CD4+ and CD8+ cells averaged 3.2 ug.

This clonotype was observed once. The target antigen is unknown. Study outcomes and limitations: Researchers reported that CD8+ Simpson's diversity was not significantly different in patients versus controls.

Genomic DNA provided the template from which TCR beta VDJ and CDR3 profiles were obtained. MiXCR, run by TCRdb on the reads, gives a single entry per CDR3 protein. The table records 100,000 to 150,000 distinct CDR3 sequences, about 40% of them present only once. An expansion of CD8+CD57+ cells by flow cytometry had been shown in patients chosen for sequencing. The CDR3 spans 15 residues. Germline values: CDR1 LNHDA, CDR2 SQIVND (reference sequence). With V trimmed by 3 bases and J by 2 bases, 4 bases remained unmatched. This TCR was recovered from a human donor with aplastic anemia. The chain employs TRBV19 and TRBJ2-7; 10 bases align to TRBD1. Input material: sorted CD4+, CD8+, or CD8+CD57+ T cells (not recorded which) from PBMCs. Written as DNA, the CDR3 is TGTGCCAGTAGTATTCAAGGGACAGGGGCCTACGAGCAGTACTTC. Residues: CASSIQGTGAYEQYF.